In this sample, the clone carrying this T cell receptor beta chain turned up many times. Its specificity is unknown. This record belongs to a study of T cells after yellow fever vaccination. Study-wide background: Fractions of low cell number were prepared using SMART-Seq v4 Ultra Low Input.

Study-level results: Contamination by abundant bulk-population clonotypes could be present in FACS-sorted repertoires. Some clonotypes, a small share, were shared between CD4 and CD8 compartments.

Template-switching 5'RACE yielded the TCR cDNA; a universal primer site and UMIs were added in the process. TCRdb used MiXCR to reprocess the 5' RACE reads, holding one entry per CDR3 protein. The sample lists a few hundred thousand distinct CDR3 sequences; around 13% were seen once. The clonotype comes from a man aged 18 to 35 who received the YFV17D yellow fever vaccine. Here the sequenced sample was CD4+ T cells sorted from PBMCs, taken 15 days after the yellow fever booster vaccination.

The CDR3 is CSASGAGGYTEAFF. In DNA form, the CDR3 reads TGCAGTGCTAGCGGGGCAGGGGGCTACACTGAAGCTTTCTTT. V gene TRBV20-1 combines with J gene TRBJ1-1, with 8 bases identical to TRBD1. This CDR3 is built from 14 residues. From germline, CDR1 is DFQATT and CDR2 SNEGSKA (reference sequence). V gave up 3 bases and J gave up 3 bases; unmatched junction bases: 6.